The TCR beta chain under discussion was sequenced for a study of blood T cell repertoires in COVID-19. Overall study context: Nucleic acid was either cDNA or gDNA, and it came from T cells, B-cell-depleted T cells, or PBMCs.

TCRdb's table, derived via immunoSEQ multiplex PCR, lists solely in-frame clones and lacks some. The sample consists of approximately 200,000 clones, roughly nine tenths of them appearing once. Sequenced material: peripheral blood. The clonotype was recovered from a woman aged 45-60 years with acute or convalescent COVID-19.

Written as DNA, the CDR3 is TGTGCCATCAGTCGACAGGATTATGGCTACACCTTC. It yields the protein CAISRQDYGYTF. The rearrangement uses TRBV10-3 and TRBJ1-2, with D tentatively TRBD1 (6 bases). From germline, CDR1 is ENHRY and CDR2 SYGVKD. Trimming took off 5 bases at V and 5 bases at J, with 9 bases between the two ends. The CDR3 has 12 residues.